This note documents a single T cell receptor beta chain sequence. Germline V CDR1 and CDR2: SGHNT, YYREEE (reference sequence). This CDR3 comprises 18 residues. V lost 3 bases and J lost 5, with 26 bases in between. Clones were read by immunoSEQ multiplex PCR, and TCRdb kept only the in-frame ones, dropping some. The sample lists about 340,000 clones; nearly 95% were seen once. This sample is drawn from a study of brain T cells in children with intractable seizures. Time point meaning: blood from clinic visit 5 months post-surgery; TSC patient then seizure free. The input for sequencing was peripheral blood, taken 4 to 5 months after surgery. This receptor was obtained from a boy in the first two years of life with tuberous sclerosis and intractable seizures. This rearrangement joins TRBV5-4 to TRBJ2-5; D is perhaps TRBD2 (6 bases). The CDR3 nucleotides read TGTGCCAGCAGCTGGAGGGGATTTAGTCGTGGCGAATCGGAGACCCAGTACTTC. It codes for CASSWRGFSRGESETQYF.